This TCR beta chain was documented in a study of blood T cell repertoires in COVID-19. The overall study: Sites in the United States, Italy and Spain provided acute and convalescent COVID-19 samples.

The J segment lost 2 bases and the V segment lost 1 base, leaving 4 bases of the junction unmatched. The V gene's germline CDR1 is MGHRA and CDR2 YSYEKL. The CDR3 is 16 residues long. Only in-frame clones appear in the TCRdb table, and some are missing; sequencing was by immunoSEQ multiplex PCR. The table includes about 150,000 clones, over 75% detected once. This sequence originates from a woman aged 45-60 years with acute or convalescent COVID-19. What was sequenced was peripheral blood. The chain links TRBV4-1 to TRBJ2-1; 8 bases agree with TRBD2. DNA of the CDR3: TGCGCCAGCAGCCAAGGCGATAGCGGGACCTACAATGAGCAGTTCTTC. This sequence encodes CASSQGDSGTYNEQFF.